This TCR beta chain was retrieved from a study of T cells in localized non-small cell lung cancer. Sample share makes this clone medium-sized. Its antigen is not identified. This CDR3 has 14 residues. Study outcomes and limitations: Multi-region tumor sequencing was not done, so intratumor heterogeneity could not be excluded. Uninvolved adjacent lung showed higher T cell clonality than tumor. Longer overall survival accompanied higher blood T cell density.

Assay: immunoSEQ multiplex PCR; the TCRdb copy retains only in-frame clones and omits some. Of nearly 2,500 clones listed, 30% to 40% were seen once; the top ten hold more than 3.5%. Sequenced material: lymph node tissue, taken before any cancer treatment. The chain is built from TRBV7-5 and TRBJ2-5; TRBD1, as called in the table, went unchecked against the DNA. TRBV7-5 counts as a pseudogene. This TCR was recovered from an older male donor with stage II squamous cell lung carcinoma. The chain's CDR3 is CASSSPAGVETQYF. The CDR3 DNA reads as TGTGCCAGCAGTTCCCCAGCAGGGGTAGAGACCCAGTACTTC.